This T cell receptor (beta chain) was sequenced during a study of neurological immune-mediated disorders. Turning to the study itself: The study included some 34 multiple sclerosis patients, approximately 30 relapsing-remitting and 3 secondary progressive.

This clonotype has a count of ten or more. TCRdb called the 5' RACE reads again in MiXCR, with one record for every CDR3 protein. The profile covers tens of thousands of distinct CDR3 sequences, with 2.6% appearing a single time and 0.95% to 1.3% taken by the ten largest. The material sequenced was PBMCs. This TCR derives from a young woman with multiple sclerosis.

The CDR3 loop is CASSRRVGAQYF. The CDR3 DNA follows: TGTGCCAGCAGCCGCAGGGTAGGGGCGCAGTATTTT. The J gene is TRBJ2-3, the V gene TRBV3-1; TRBD1 might be the D (5 bases). Germline V lookup: CDR1 LGHDT, CDR2 YNNKEL (reference sequence). CDR3 length equals 12 residues. The V and J ends lost 4 bases and 10 bases respectively, with 12 bases between them.